The T cell receptor beta chain described here comes from a study of cytomegalovirus exposure and HLA in healthy donors. Amplification used 60 Vbeta primers and 13 Jbeta primers. Profiling relied on immunoSEQ multiplex PCR, and the TCRdb table lists in-frame clones only, not all of them. Here the sample spans around 100,000 clones, approximately 81% being singletons. General study findings and limits: HLA alleles showed associations with around 15,000 TCR beta sequences in a later analysis, at a 0.05 false discovery rate.

The CDR3 runs to 15 residues. V shed 2 bases and J 0 bases; nucleotides not matched to a gene: 2. Germline values: CDR1 KGHSH, CDR2 LQKENI. On this clone itself: The antigen is unknown.

What was sequenced was PBMCs. This chain links TRBV18 with TRBJ2-3, with TRBD2 matching 7 bases. The receptor was derived from a woman aged 65 to 85 in good health and CMV-seropositive. As DNA, the CDR3 is TGTGCCAGCTCACCAGTGCGGGAGAGCACAGATACGCAGTATTTT. The encoded protein is CASSPVRESTDTQYF.